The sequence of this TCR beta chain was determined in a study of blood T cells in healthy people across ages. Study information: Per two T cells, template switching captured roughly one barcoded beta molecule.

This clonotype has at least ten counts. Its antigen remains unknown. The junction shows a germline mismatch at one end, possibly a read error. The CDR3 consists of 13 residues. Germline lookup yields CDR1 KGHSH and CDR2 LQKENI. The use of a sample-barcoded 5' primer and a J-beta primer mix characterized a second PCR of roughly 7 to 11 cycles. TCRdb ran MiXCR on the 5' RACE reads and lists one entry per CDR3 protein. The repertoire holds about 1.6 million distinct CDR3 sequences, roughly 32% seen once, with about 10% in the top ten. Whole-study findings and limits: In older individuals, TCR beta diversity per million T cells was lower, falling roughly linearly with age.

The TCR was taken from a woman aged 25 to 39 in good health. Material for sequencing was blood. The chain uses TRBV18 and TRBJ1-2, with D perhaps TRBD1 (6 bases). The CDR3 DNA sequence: TGCGCCAGCAGCCAAGACAGGAACTATGGCTACACCTTC. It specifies CASSQDRNYGYTF.